This record covers a single TCR beta chain. Its matching antigen is unknown. This sample stems from a study of T cells expressing NK-cell markers. Study in general: CD3+CD56+NKG2C+, CD3+CD56+NKG2C- and CD3+CD56-NKG2C+ T cells, once sorted, supplied the TCR beta repertoires. Out of eight donors sequenced, seven tested HCMV-seropositive and the remaining one seronegative.

Study observations and caveats: A range of about 1.0-8% of CD8+ T cells consisted of dominant NKG2C+ clonotypes in 5 or 6 donors.

5'RACE template switching built TCR beta cDNA with unique molecular identifiers. From its re-call of the 5' RACE reads, TCRdb lists each CDR3 protein once, without DNA. Across under 200,000 distinct CDR3 sequences, the top ten clones capture about 18% of the sample. Germline V lookup: CDR1 DFQATT, CDR2 SNEGSKA (reference sequence). The CDR3 is made up of 15 amino acids. The sample was blood T cells: a sorted CD56 or NKG2C T cell subset, CD4+ or CD8+ T cells, or bulk PBMC T cells (not recorded which). This TCR derives from a woman between 18 and 70 years old in good health. The chain employs TRBV20-1 and TRBJ1-6. The CDR3 is CSARSGGFWNSPLHF.